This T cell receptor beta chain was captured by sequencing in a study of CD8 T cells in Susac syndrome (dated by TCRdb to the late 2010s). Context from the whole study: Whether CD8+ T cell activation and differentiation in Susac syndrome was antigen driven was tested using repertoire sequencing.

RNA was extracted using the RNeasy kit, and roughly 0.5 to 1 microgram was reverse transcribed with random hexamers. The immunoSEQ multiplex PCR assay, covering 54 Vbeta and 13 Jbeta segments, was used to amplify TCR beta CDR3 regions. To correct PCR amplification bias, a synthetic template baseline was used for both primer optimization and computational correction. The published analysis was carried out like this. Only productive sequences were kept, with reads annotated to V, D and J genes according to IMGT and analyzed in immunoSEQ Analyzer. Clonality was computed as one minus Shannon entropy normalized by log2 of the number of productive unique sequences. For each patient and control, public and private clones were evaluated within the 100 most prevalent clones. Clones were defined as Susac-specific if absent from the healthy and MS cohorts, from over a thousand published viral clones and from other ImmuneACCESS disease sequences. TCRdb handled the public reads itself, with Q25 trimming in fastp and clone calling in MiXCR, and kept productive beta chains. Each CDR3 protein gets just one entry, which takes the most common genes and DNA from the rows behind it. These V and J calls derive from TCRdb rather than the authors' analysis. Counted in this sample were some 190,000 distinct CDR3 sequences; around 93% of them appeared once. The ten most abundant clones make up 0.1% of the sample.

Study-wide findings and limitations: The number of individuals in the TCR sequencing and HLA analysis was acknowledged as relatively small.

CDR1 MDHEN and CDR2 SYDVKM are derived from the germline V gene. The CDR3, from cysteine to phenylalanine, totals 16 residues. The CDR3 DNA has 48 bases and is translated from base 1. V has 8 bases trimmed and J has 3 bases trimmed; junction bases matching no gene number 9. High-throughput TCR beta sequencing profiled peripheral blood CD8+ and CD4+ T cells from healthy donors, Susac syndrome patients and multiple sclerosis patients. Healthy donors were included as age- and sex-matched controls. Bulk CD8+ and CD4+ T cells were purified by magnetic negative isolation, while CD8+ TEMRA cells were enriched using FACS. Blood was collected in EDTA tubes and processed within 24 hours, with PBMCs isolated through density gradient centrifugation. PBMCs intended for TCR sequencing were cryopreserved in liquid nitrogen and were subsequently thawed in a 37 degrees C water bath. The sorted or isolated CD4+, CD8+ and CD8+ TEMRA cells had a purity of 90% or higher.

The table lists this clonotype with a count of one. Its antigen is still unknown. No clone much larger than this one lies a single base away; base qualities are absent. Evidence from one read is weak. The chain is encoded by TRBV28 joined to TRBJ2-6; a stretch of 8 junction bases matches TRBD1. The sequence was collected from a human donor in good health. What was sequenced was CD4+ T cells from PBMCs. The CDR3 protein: CASRTGGIGGANVLTF. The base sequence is TGTGCCAGCCGAACAGGGGGGATTGGTGGGGCCAACGTCCTGACTTTC. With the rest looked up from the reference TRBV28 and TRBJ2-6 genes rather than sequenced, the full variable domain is DVKVTQSSRYLVKRTGEKVFLECVQDMDHENMFWYRQDPGLGLRLIYFSYDVKMKEKGDIPEGYSVSREKKERFSLILESASTNQTSMYLCASRTGGIGGANVLTFGAGSRLTVL.